These 10 T cell receptor beta chains were sequenced from one sample in a study of cytomegalovirus exposure and HLA in healthy donors. The assay was immunoSEQ multiplex PCR, and TCRdb's table has in-frame clones only and misses some. The sample carries 120,000 or so clones, about 90% recorded once. The sample consisted of PBMCs. The receptors here all came from a woman in her late teens or twenties in good health and CMV-seronegative.

The genes are TRBV18 and TRBJ2-7, with 11 bases identical to TRBD2. This CDR3 has 15 amino acids. V shed 5 bases and J 2 bases; nucleotides not matched to a gene: 5. Germline V gene lookup returns CDR1 KGHSH and CDR2 LQKENI. CDR3 nucleotides: TGTGCCAGCTCATACGGGACTAGCGGAACCTACGAGCAGTACTTC. This translates into CASSYGTSGTYEQYF.

The chain links TRBV29-1 to TRBJ1-2; D uncertain. Germline CDR1 and CDR2: SQVTM and ANQGSEA. The CDR3 runs 14 residues. Deletions cut 3 bases from V and 8 bases from J, with 19 bases between. CDR3 DNA: TGCAGCGTTGATGAGGCAGAGCGATTCCCCGGCTACACCTTC. Protein sequence: CSVDEAERFPGYTF.

The chain joins TRBV5-5 to TRBJ2-1, with D possibly matching TRBD2 (6 bases). V was clipped by 9 bases and J by 0 bases, with 19 bases between them. Germline loops: CDR1 SGHKS, CDR2 YYEKEE (reference sequence). The CDR3 is 16 residues long. As DNA, the CDR3 is TGTGCCACCATCCCGGAGGGCCCGATCTCCTACAATGAGCAGTTCTTC. Translated: CATIPEGPISYNEQFF.

This clone was seen once. This chain links TRBV5-5 with TRBJ2-1; the D is unclear. This CDR3 contains 13 residues. Germline V gives CDR1 SGHKS, CDR2 YYEKEE (reference sequence). Trimming left V 4 bases short and J 5 bases short, with 10 bases between. The CDR3 nucleotides are TGTGCCAGCAGCCCGACCGCGGACAATGAGCAGTTCTTC. Its translation is CASSPTADNEQFF. Full variable domain (remainder filled in from reference TRBV5-5 and TRBJ2-1): DAGVTQSPTHLIKTRGQQVTLRCSPISGHKSVSWYQQVLGQGPQFIFQYYEKEERGRGNFPDRFSARQFPNYSSELNVNALLLGDSALYLCASSPTADNEQFFGPGTRLTVL.

The chain combines TRBV21-1 with TRBJ2-6; the DNA was not compared with TRBD2, the D call given in the table. TRBV21-1 is a documented pseudogene. The CDR3 is 16 residues long. The CDR3 loop is CASSPGSNSGANVLTF. CDR3 coding DNA: TGTGCCAGCAGCCCTGGGAGTAATTCTGGGGCCAACGTCCTGACTTTC.

The chain employs TRBV2 and TRBJ2-3, with 12 nucleotides matching TRBD2. The CDR3 totals 15 residues. Germline CDR1 and CDR2: SNHLY and FYNNEI. Trimming at V came to 6 bases and at J to 7 bases, leaving 8 bases not matched to a gene. The DNA of the CDR3 is TGTGCCAGCAGAGGCCTAGCGGGGGGGCCATATACGCAGTATTTT. This codes for CASRGLAGGPYTQYF.

The chain employs TRBV9 and TRBJ1-2; 8 nucleotides align to TRBD1. J lost 7 bases, V lost 3 bases, and 17 bases had no gene match. Germline V gene sequence: CDR1 SGDLS, CDR2 YYNGEE. The CDR3 sequence is 17 residues long. The CDR3 nucleotides read TGTGCCAGCAGCGAAACGACCGGGACAGGCGGCCTCCCTGGCTACACCTTC. It yields the protein CASSETTGTGGLPGYTF.

The rearrangement joins TRBV28 to TRBJ1-2, with D perhaps matching TRBD1 (6 bases). The CDR3 runs to 13 residues. The V end was cut by 1 base, the J end by 7 bases, with 10 bases between. From germline, CDR1 is MDHEN and CDR2 SYDVKM. Written as DNA, the CDR3 is TGTGCCAGCAGTTTATTCCAGGGGTCTGGCTACACCTTC. Encoded protein: CASSLFQGSGYTF.

This chain connects TRBV7-9 to TRBJ2-3; 7 bases line up with TRBD1. The V segment lost 6 bases and the J segment 2 bases; nucleotides outside the gene matches: 5. This CDR3 spans 14 amino acids. CDR1 is SEHNR, CDR2 FQNEAQ, per germline (reference sequence). CDR3 amino acids: CASRPGQLTDTQYF. DNA for the CDR3: TGTGCCAGCAGGCCGGGACAGCTCACAGATACGCAGTATTTT.

The rearrangement joins TRBV30 to TRBJ2-3; the D gene is possibly TRBD1 (5 bases). Trimming cost V 1 base and J 6 bases, with 11 bases left between them. Germline values: CDR1 GTSNPN, CDR2 SVGIG (reference sequence). CDR3 length: 13 amino acids. The CDR3 region has the DNA TGTGCCTGGAGTGAGCAGGGTGGGGATACGCAGTATTTT. Residues: CAWSEQGGDTQYF.